Presented here are 6 T cell receptor beta chains from one specimen sequenced in a study of memory CD4+ T cells and cytomegalovirus serostatus. Generated by immunoSEQ multiplex PCR, the TCRdb table keeps only in-frame clones and is missing some. The repertoire holds roughly 60,000 clones, with roughly three quarters as singletons. The sort gate was single viable CD3+CD4+CD8-CD45RO+ cells for memory CD4+ T cells. Sequenced: memory CD4+ T cells from blood. The source of these receptors is an adult in good health and CMV-seronegative.

This CDR3 is CASSLTANQPQHF. The CDR3, as DNA: TGTGCCAGCAGTTTGACAGCAAATCAGCCCCAGCATTTT. This rearrangement joins TRBV6-6 to TRBJ1-5, with D perhaps matching TRBD1 (5 bases). CDR1 and CDR2 from the germline V gene are MNHNY and SVGAGI (reference sequence). The CDR3 sequence is 13 residues long. With 4 bases removed from V and 4 bases from J, the gap between germline ends came to 8 bases.

This chain uses TRBV7-2 with TRBJ2-7; D is uncertain. The length of the CDR3 is 12 residues. V gave up 5 bases and J gave up 6 bases, with 11 bases separating them. Germline V CDR1 and CDR2: SGHTA, FQGNSA. The CDR3 DNA is TGTGCCAGCAGCCCCGGAATGGGCGAGCAGTACTTC. The encoded protein is CASSPGMGEQYF.

This chain joins TRBV27 and TRBJ2-3; possibly TRBD1 for D (5 bases). From germline, CDR1 is MNHEY and CDR2 SMNVEV (reference sequence). The V end was cut by 5 bases, the J end by 4 bases, with 16 bases between. This CDR3 is 15 amino acids long. CDR3: CASSLNGQGADTQYF. The CDR3 coding sequence is TGTGCCAGCAGTCTAAACGGGCAGGGTGCAGATACGCAGTATTTT.

The chain recombines TRBV6-6 with TRBJ2-7; the D gene is possibly TRBD1 (6 bases). The CDR3 contains 16 residues. The ends were cut back, 2 bases at V and 2 bases at J, with 16 bases in the middle. Germline V gene data show CDR1 as MNHNY and CDR2 as SVGAGI (reference sequence). DNA for the CDR3: TGTGCCAGCAGTTACACCACTGGACAGTCCACCTACGAGCAGTACTTC. Translating it yields CASSYTTGQSTYEQYF.

This clone was picked up a small number of times. The V gene is TRBV9, the J gene TRBJ1-2, with D perhaps TRBD1 (5 bases). V gave up 4 bases and J gave up 5 bases, with 15 bases separating them. CDR1 and CDR2 from the germline V gene are SGDLS and YYNGEE. The CDR3 has 14 amino acids. The CDR3 DNA follows: TGTGCCAGCAGCTTGGGGGAGGGGTCGTATGGCTACACCTTC. Protein: CASSLGEGSYGYTF.

The chain carries TRBV18 and TRBJ2-7; D might be TRBD1 or TRBD2, each matching 5 bases. Trimming shortened V by 1 base and J by 0 bases, and 16 bases separated the two germline ends. Germline V CDR1 and CDR2: KGHSH, LQKENI. The CDR3 is 17 residues long. CDR3 bases: TGTGCCAGCTCACCACGACCGACGGGACGGATCTCCTACGAGCAGTACTTC. Translation gives CASSPRPTGRISYEQYF.